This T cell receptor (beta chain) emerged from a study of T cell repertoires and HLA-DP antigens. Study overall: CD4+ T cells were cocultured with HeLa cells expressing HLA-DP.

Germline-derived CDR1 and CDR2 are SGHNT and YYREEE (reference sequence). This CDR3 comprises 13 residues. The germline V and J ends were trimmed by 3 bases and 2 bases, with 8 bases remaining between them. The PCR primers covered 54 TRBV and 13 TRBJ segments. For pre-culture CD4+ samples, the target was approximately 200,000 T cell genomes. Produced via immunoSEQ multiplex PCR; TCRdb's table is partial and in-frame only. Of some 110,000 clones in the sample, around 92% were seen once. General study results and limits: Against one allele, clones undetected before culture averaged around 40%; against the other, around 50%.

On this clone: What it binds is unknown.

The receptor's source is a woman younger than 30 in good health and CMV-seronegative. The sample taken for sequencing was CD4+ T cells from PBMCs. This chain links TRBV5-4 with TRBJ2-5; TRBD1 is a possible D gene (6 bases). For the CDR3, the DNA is TGTGCCAGCAGCTATGGACAGCAAGAGACCCAGTACTTC. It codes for CASSYGQQETQYF.